These T cell receptor beta chains were read from a single sample in a study of T cells expressing NK-cell markers. Following a re-call of the 5' RACE reads, TCRdb has one entry per CDR3 protein and lacks DNA. This sample's clone table lists 150,000 to 160,000 distinct CDR3 sequences. What was sequenced was blood T cells: a sorted CD56 or NKG2C T cell subset, CD4+ or CD8+ T cells, or bulk PBMC T cells (not recorded which). These receptor sequences come from a woman aged 45-65 years in good health. Both conserved end residues are part of each CDR3.

j_call | v_call | cdr3_aa
TRBJ2-3 | TRBV7-9 | CASSPSLDTQYF
TRBJ2-7 | TRBV4-2 | CASSQAPGAGPSYEQYF
TRBJ1-2 | TRBV3-1 | CASSHTAVVEGYTF
TRBJ2-1 | TRBV7-9 | CASSLEAPNEQFF
TRBJ2-3 | TRBV30 | CAWTSGGGISDTQYF
TRBJ2-1 | TRBV4-1 | CASSQDFGQGHGGEQFF
TRBJ1-2 | TRBV29-1 | CSVEFQGANYGYTF
TRBJ2-2 | TRBV11-3 | CASSRPIQGLAESNTGELFF
TRBJ2-6 | TRBV27 | CASTLTTADLGANVLTF
TRBJ2-7 | TRBV2 | CANELGSEQYF
TRBJ1-1 | TRBV20-1 | CSAPGPSGVTEAFF
TRBJ2-7 | TRBV29-1 | CSVSTLAGVRTYEQYF
TRBJ2-5 | TRBV7-6 | CASSSLQETQYF
TRBJ2-3 | TRBV13 | CASSRDSYTDTQYF
TRBJ2-1 | TRBV13 | CASSLAVEIEQFF
TRBJ2-1 | TRBV3-1 | CASSQDWTSGNKREYNEQFF
TRBJ2-7 | TRBV7-9 | CASSPPDRAYEQYF
TRBJ1-1 | TRBV7-9 | CASSSDRLNTEAFF
TRBJ1-1 | TRBV1 | CTSSQGTGTRNTEAFF
TRBJ2-3 | TRBV6-6 | CASMWETDTQYF
TRBJ2-2 | TRBV4-1 | CASSLRTSGRADTGELFF
TRBJ2-3 | TRBV27 | CASSDRGRTDTQYF
TRBJ2-3 | TRBV7-8 | CASSSARYTDTQYF
TRBJ2-4 | TRBV7-9 | CASSSETSGSSKNIQYF
TRBJ1-5 | TRBV15 | CATSRTLTGANQPQHF
TRBJ2-2 | TRBV12-3/TRBV12-4 | CAIRTLADSNTGELFF
TRBJ2-2 | TRBV29-1 | CSADPGTSAGELFF
TRBJ1-5 | TRBV4-1 | CASSQVRENQPQHF
TRBJ2-7 | TRBV2 | CASDGTRYYEQYF
TRBJ2-1 | TRBV6-5 | CASSTLGGETFYEQFF
TRBJ1-6 | TRBV4-1 | CASSQAMGGRNSPLHF
TRBJ2-4 | TRBV10-3 | CAISDPLPGHGANIQYF
TRBJ2-1 | TRBV5-5 | CASSFLGGDGGFNEQFF
TRBJ2-7 | TRBV24-1 | CATSDWGVAGSYEQYF
TRBJ1-4 | TRBV4-1 | CASSQDATGANEKLFF
TRBJ2-7 | TRBV27 | CASSGGADEQYF
TRBJ2-3 | TRBV7-6 | CASSEREGRLDTQYF
TRBJ2-1 | TRBV4-1 | CASSQVLERGSSYNEQFF
TRBJ2-3 | TRBV9 | CASSASDGDTQYF
TRBJ2-1 | TRBV11-3 | CASSFSSGRGDEQFF
TRBJ2-5 | TRBV7-9 | CASSSSGTSEETQYF
TRBJ2-7 | TRBV3-1 | CASSQGLRNYEQYF
TRBJ1-3 | TRBV6-5 | CASSPNLVDSGNTIYF
TRBJ1-3 | TRBV5-1 | CASSKTGGNTIYF
TRBJ1-1 | TRBV5-1 | CASSLSPGDRVNAEAFF
TRBJ2-1 | TRBV5-1 | CASSLAIAGGTSGEQFF
TRBJ2-1 | TRBV12-3/TRBV12-4 | CASSLRDSSRNEQFF
TRBJ2-2 | TRBV19 | CASSPQREATGELFF
TRBJ2-2 | TRBV4-1 | CASSQVSGIDTGELFF
TRBJ2-3 | TRBV11-3 | CASSLRGGTDTQYF
TRBJ2-1 | TRBV28 | CASSLPTSGKYNEQFF
TRBJ2-3 | TRBV3-1 | CASSQEILVDGTGIQQGTDTQYF
TRBJ2-2 | TRBV12-3/TRBV12-4 | CASRIISGELFF
TRBJ2-7 | TRBV7-9 | CASSYLAGGTYEQYF
TRBJ2-2 | TRBV2 | CASSAGATHTGELFF
TRBJ2-2 | TRBV6-4 | CASSDSKLAGSGELFF
TRBJ2-1 | TRBV2 | CASSYASGNEQFF
TRBJ2-1 | TRBV27 | CASSRLVPAVVSYNEQFF
TRBJ2-3 | TRBV9 | CASSANLGTTLDTQYF